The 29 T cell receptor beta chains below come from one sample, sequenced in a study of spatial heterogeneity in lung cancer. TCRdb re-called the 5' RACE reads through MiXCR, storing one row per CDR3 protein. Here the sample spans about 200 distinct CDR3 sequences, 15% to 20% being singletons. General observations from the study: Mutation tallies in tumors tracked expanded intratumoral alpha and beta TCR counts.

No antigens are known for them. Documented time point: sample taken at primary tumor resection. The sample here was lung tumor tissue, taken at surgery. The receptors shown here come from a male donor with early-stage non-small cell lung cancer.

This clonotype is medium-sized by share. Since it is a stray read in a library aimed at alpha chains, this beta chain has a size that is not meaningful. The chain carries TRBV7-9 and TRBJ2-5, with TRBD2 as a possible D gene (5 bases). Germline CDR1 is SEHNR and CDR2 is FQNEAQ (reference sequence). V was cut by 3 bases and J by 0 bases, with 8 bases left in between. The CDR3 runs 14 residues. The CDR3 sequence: CASSLEEYQETQYF. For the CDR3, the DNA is TGTGCCAGCAGCTTGGAGGAGTACCAAGAGACCCAGTACTTC.

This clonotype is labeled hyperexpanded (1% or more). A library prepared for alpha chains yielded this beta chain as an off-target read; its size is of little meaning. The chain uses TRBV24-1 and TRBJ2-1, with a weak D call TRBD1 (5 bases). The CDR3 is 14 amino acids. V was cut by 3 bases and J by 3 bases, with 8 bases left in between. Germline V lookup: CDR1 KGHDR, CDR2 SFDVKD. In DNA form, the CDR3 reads TGTGCCACCAGTGATGCAGGGAACTACAATGAGCAGTTCTTC. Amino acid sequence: CATSDAGNYNEQFF.

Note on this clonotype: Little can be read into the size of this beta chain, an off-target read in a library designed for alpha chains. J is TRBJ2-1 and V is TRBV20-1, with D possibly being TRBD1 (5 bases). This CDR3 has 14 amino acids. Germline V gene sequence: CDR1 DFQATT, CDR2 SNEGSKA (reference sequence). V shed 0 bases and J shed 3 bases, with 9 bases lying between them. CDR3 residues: CSARDWGSYNEQFF. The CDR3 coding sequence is TGCAGTGCTAGAGATTGGGGCAGCTACAATGAGCAGTTCTTC.

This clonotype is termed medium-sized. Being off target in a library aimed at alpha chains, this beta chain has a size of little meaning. CDR3 nucleotide sequence: TGTGCCACCGGACAGGGATTCTACGAGCAGTACTTC. Its translation: CATGQGFYEQYF. The chain employs TRBV10-3 and TRBJ2-7; 8 bases line up with TRBD1. There are 12 residues in the CDR3. With V trimmed by 10 bases and J by 3 bases, 5 bases remained unmatched. Germline-derived CDR1 and CDR2 are ENHRY and SYGVKD.

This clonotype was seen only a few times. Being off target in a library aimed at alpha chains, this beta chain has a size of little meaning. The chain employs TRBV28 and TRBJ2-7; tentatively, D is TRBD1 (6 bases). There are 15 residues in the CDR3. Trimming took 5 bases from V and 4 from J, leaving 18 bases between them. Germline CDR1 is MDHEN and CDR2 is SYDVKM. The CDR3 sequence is CASSQLGGIMYEQYF. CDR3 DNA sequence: TGTGCCAGCAGTCAACTAGGGGGAATTATGTACGAGCAGTACTTC.

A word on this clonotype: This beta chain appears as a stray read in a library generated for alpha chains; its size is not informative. DNA for the CDR3: TGTGCCAGCAGCAAACAGTGCCGATATGGCTACACCTTC. Translation gives CASSKQCRYGYTF. The rearrangement uses TRBV21-1 and TRBJ1-2. TRBV21-1 is classified as a pseudogene. This CDR3 is built from 13 residues.

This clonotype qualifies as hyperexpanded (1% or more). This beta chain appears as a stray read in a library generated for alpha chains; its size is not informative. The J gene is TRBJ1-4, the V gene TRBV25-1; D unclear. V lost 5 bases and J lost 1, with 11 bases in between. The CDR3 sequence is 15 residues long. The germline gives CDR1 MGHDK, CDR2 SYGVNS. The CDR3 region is CASSPMVGTNEKLFF. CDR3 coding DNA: TGTGCCAGCAGTCCCATGGTGGGAACTAATGAAAAACTGTTTTTT. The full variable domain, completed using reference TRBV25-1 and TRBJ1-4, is EADIYQTPRYLVIGTGKKITLECSQTMGHDKMYWYQQDPGMELHLIHYSYGVNSTEKGDLSSESTVSRIRTEHFPLTLESARPSHTSQYLCASSPMVGTNEKLFFGSGTQLSVL.

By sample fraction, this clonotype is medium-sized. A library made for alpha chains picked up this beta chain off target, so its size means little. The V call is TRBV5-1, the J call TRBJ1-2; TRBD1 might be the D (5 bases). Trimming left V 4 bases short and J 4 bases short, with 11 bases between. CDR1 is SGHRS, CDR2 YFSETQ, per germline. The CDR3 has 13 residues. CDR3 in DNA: TGCGCCAGCAGCCCCATTAGGGGCTATGGCTACACCTTC. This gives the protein CASSPIRGYGYTF.

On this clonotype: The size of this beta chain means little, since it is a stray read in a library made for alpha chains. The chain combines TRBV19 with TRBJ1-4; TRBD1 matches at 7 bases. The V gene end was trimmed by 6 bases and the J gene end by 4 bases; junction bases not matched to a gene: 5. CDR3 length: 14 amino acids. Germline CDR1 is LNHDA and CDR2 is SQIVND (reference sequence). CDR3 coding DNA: TGTGCCAGTAGCTGGACAGGTGGTAATGAAAAACTGTTTTTT. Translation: CASSWTGGNEKLFF.

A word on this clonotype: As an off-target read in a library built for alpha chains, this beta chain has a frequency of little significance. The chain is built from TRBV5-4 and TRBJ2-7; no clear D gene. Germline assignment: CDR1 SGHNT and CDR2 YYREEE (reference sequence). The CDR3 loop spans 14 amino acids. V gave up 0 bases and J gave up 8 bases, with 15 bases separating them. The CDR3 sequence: CASSLGSLEDKQYF. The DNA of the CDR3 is TGTGCCAGCAGCTTGGGCAGTCTCGAAGACAAGCAGTACTTC.

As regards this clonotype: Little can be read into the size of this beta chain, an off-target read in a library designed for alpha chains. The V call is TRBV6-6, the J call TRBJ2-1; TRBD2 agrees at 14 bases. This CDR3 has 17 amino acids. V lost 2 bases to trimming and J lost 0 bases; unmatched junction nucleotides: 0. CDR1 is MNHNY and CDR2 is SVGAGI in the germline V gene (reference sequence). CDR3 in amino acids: CASSYGTSGSSYNEQFF. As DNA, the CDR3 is TGTGCCAGCAGTTACGGGACTAGCGGGAGCTCCTACAATGAGCAGTTCTTC.

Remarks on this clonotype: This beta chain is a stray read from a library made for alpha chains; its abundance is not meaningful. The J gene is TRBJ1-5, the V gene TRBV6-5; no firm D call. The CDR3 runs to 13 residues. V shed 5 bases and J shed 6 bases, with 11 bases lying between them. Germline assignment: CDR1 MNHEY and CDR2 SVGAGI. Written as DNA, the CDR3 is TGTGCCAGCAGTGCAGCTTCGGGTCAGCCCCAGCATTTT. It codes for CASSAASGQPQHF.

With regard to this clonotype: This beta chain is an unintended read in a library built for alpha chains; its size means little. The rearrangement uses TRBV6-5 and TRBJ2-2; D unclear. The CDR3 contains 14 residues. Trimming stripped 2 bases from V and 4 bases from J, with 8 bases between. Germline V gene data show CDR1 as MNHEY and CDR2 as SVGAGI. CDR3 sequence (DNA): TGTGCCAGCAGTTACCAACAGCTCACCGGGGAGCTGTTTTTT. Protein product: CASSYQQLTGELFF.

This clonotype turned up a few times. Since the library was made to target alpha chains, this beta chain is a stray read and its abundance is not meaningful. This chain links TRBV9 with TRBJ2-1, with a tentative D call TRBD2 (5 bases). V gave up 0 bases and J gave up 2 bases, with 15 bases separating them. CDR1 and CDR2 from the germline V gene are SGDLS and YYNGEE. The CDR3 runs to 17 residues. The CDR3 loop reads CASSVGVRTGTYNEQFF. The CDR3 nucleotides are TGTGCCAGCAGCGTAGGAGTTAGAACGGGGACCTACAATGAGCAGTTCTTC.

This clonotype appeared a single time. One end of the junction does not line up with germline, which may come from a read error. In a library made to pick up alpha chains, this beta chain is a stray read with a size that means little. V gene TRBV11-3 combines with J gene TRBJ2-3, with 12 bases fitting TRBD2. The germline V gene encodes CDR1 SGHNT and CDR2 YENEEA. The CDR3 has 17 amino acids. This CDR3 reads CASSWGLAGGPTDTRYF. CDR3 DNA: TGTGCCAGCAGCTGGGGGCTAGCGGGAGGGCCCACAGATACGCGGTATTTT.

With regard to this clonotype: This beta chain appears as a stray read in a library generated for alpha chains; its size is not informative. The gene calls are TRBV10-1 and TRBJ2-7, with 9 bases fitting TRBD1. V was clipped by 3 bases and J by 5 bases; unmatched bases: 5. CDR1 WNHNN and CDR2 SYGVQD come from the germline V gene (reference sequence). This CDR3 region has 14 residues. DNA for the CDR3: TGCGCCAGCAGTGAACTGGGACAGGGCGACGAGCAGTACTTC. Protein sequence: CASSELGQGDEQYF.

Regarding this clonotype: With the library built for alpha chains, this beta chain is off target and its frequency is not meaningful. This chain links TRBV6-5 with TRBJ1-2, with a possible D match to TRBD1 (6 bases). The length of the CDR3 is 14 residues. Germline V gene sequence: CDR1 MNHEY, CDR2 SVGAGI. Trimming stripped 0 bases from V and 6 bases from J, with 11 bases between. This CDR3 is CASSYSGGPDGYTF. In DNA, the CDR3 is TGTGCCAGCAGTTACTCGGGGGGGCCGGATGGCTACACCTTC.

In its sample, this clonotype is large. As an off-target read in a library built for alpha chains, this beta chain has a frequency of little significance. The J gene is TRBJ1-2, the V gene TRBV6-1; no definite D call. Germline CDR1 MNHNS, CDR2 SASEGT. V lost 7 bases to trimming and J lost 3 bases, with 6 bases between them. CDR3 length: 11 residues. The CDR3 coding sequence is TGTGCCAGCATAGATGACTATGGCTACACCTTC. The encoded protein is CASIDDYGYTF.

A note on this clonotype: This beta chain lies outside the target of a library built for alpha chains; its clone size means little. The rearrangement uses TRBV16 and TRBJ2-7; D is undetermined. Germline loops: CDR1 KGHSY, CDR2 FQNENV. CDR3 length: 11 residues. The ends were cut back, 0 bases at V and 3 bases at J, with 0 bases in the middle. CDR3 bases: TGTGCCAGCAGCCAATCCTACGAGCAGTACTTC. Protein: CASSQSYEQYF.

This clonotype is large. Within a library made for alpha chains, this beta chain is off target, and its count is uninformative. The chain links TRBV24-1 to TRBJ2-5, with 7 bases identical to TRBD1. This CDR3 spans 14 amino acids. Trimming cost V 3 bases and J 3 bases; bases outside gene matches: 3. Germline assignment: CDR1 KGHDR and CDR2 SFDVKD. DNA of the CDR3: TGTGCCACCAGTGATGTTACAGGGGAAGAGACCCAGTACTTC. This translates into CATSDVTGEETQYF.

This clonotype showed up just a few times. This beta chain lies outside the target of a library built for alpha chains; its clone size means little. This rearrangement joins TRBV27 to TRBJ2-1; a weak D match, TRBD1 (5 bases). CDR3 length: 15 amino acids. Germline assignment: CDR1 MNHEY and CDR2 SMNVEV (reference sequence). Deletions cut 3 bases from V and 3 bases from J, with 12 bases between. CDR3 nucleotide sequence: TGTGCCAGCAGTTTCCTCCGAGACAGCTACAATGAGCAGTTCTTC. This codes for CASSFLRDSYNEQFF.

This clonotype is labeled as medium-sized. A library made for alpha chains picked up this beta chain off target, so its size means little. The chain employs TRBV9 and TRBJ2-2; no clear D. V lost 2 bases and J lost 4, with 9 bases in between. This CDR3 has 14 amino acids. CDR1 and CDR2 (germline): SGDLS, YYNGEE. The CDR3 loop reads CASSVGPSTGELFF. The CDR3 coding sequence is TGTGCCAGCAGCGTTGGACCCAGCACCGGGGAGCTGTTTTTT.

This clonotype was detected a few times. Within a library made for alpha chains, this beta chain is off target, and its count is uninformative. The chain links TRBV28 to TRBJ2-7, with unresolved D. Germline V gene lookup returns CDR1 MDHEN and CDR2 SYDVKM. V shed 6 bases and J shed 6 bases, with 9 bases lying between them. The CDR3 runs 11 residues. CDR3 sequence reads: CASSSPREQYF. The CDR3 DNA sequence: TGTGCCAGCAGCTCCCCCCGCGAGCAGTACTTC.

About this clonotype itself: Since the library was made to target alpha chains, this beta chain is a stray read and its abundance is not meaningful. This CDR3 reads CASSSRSSIAGTDTQYF. The CDR3 DNA follows: TGTGCCAGTAGTTCCCGATCTAGCATCGCGGGGACAGATACGCAGTATTTT. The chain employs TRBV19 and TRBJ2-3, with TRBD2 as a possible D gene (6 bases). V dropped 5 bases and J dropped 3 bases, with 21 bases sitting between them. The CDR3 spans 17 residues. Germline V gene lookup returns CDR1 LNHDA and CDR2 SQIVND (reference sequence).

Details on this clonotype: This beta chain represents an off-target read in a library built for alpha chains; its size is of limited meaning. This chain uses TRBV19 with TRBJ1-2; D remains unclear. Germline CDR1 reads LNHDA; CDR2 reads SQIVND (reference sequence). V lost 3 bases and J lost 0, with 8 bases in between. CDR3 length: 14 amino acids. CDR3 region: CASSIWPPNYGYTF. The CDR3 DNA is TGTGCCAGTAGTATCTGGCCTCCTAACTATGGCTACACCTTC.

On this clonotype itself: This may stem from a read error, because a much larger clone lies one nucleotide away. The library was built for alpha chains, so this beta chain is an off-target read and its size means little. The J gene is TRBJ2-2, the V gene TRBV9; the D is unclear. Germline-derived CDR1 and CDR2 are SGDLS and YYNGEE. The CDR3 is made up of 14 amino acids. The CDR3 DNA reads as TGTGCCTGCAGCGTTGGACCCAGCACCGGGGAGCTGTTTTTT. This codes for CACSVGPSTGELFF. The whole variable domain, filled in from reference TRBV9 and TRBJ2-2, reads DSGVTQTPKHLITATGQRVTLRCSPRSGDLSVYWYQQSLDQGLQFLIQYYNGEERAKGNILERFSAQQFPDLHSELNLSSLELGDSALYFCACSVGPSTGELFFGEGSRLTVL.

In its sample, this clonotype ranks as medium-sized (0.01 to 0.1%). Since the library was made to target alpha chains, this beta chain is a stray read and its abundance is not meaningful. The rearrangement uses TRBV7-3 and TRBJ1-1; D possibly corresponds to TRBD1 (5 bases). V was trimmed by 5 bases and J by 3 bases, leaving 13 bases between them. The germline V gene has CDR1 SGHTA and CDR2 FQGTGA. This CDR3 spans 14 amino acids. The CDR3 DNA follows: TGTGCCAGCAGCAGCTCGGGACCGTACACTGAAGCTTTCTTT. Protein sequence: CASSSSGPYTEAFF.

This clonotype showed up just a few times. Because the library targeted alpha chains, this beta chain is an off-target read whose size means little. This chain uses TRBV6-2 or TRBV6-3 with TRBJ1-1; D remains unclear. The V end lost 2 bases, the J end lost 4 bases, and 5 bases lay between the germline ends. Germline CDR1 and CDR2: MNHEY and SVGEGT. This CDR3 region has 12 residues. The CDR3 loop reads CASSYGRTEAFF. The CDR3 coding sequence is TGTGCCAGCAGTTACGGGCGCACTGAAGCTTTCTTT.

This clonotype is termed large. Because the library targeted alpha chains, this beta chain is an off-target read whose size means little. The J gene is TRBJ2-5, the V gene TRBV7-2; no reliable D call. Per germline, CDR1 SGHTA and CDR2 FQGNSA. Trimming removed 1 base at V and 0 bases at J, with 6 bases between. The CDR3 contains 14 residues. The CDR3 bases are TGTGCCAGCAGCTTAGGGCGGTACCAAGAGACCCAGTACTTC. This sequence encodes CASSLGRYQETQYF.